What follows describes a single TCR beta chain. The antigen it binds to is not known. Base-call qualities are not available, and no considerably larger clone is one nucleotide away. The immunoSEQ Assay, a bias-controlled multiplex PCR, was used to amplify TCRbeta CDR3 regions from genomic DNA. The paper's data handling went like this. Within the assay, amplification of reference gene primers was used to estimate how many nucleated cells each sample contained. To quantify the absolute abundance of each unique TCRbeta CDR3 rearrangement, sequence reads were collapsed and filtered. Productive Simpson clonality was computed per sample as the square root of Simpson's diversity index over productive rearrangements. TCRdb provides this immuneACCESS table in a form limited to in-frame rearrangements. Some clones are lacking; in checked studies, under half of them reflect an unresolved V gene, and why the rest are absent is not known. From that table come the V and J calls and clone size; the DNA was used to work out D and trimming. The sample profile shows about 140,000 clones; around 81% of them were found once. Jointly, the top ten make up 4% of the sample.

The sample comes from a study of blood T cell repertoires in COVID-19 (dated by TCRdb to the early 2020s). Broadly, across the study: Samples from collaborators originated in the United States, Italy and Spain and spanned both the acute and convalescent phases of COVID-19. The material from the prospective study consisted of cDNA or gDNA derived from T cells, B-cell-depleted T cells, or PBMCs. Subjects who had been exposed to COVID-19, were actively infected with it, or had recovered from it provided the deeply sampled blood TCRbeta repertoires that made up the dataset. A de-identified subject ID, COVID-19 status, age in years and sex were almost always included in the sample metadata. HLA class I and class II types, where available, came from metadata supplied by the sample provider rather than from assay-based typing. A freely available public database, intended as a resource for researchers studying the immune response to SARS-CoV-2, is where the repertoires were released. The samples were drawn from the first 160 participants of the ongoing ImmuneRACE study and from about 1,200 subjects provided by 6 global collaborators. Broad study findings and their caveats: The quantity of clinical and demographic metadata differed by source and by participant and was supplied without curation.

The germline V gene specifies SGHTA as CDR1 and FQGTGA as CDR2. Trimming takes 0 bases from V and 7 bases from J, and the germline ends sit 7 bases apart. The CDR3 has 13 amino acids, counting the end cysteine and phenylalanine. Only the CDR3 DNA is retained, 39 bases long and in frame from the first base. Whole blood was collected in K2EDTA tubes by collaborating institutions according to the institutions' own protocols. For TCRbeta analysis, collaborator samples were shipped as frozen whole blood, as isolated PBMCs, or as DNA extracted from either sample type. The sequenced material came from peripheral blood. The TCR was taken from a woman aged 55-69 years with acute or convalescent COVID-19. The chain uses TRBV7-3 and TRBJ2-1, with the D gene not confidently named. The CDR3 here reads CASSLTLSNEQFF. The nucleotides are TGTGCCAGCAGCTTAACTCTCTCGAATGAGCAGTTCTTC.